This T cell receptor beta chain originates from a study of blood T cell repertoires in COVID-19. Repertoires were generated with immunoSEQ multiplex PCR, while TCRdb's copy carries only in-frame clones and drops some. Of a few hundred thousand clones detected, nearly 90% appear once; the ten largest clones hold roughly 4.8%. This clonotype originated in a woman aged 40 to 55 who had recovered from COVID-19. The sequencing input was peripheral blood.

The CDR3 sequence is CATSRSAQETQYF. DNA for the CDR3: TGTGCCACCAGCCGGAGCGCCCAAGAGACCCAGTACTTC. The chain combines TRBV15 with TRBJ2-5, with D unclear. V lost 5 bases and J 1 base, leaving 8 bases between the germline ends. The CDR3 is 13 amino acids. Germline assignment: CDR1 LNHNV and CDR2 YYDKDF (reference sequence).